These 23 T cell receptor beta chains share one sample of origin, sequenced in a study of beta chain features in type 1 diabetes. Expressed TCRB transcripts were sequenced, since all the RNA that had been isolated was reverse transcribed. TCRdb's copy holds only in-frame clones and misses some; the assay was immunoSEQ multiplex PCR. This table holds hundreds of thousands of clones, 15% to 17% found once. Sequenced material: naive CD4+ T cells from blood. The receptors here all came from a man aged 18 to 30 in good health.

DNA of the CDR3: TGTGCCAGCAGTGTGAGTGGCACTGAAGCTTTCTTT. It translates to CASSVSGTEAFF. This chain connects TRBV2 to TRBJ1-1; D ambiguous. The V gene's germline CDR1 is SNHLY and CDR2 FYNNEI. Trimming shortened V by 4 bases and J by 4 bases, and 7 bases separated the two germline ends. The CDR3 contains 12 residues. The full variable domain, in which reference TRBV2 and TRBJ1-1 provide the parts outside the CDR3, is EPEVTQTPSHQVTQMGQEVILRCVPISNHLYFYWYRQILGQKVEFLVSFYNNEISEKSEIFDDQFSVERPDGSNFTLKIRSTKLEDSAMYFCASSVSGTEAFFGQGTRLTVV.

This clone was counted between two and nine times. The rearrangement uses TRBV28 and TRBJ2-2; the match to TRBD1 covers 8 bases. This CDR3 comprises 15 residues. Looked up from germline, CDR1 is MDHEN and CDR2 is SYDVKM. The V segment lost 6 bases and the J segment 8 bases; nucleotides outside the gene matches: 11. The CDR3 here is CASSLWDRRGGELFF. DNA for the CDR3: TGTGCCAGCAGCCTATGGGACAGGCGAGGAGGGGAGCTGTTTTTT.

The chain links TRBV9 to TRBJ2-3; D remains unclear. Germline lookup yields CDR1 SGDLS and CDR2 YYNGEE. The ends were cut back, 1 base at V and 1 base at J, with 10 bases in the middle. The CDR3 extends over 15 amino acids. The chain's CDR3 is CASSVTPQGTDTQYF. As DNA, the CDR3 is TGTGCCAGCAGCGTAACCCCCCAGGGCACAGATACGCAGTATTTT.

The gene calls are TRBV7-3 and TRBJ2-2; D not certain. The CDR3 length is 14 residues. Germline assignment: CDR1 SGHTA and CDR2 FQGTGA. The V gene lost 4 bases and the J gene lost 6 bases, with 12 bases spanning the gap. The CDR3 DNA reads as TGTGCCAGCAGCTCCCCGAACAGCCCCGGGGAGCTGTTTTTT. Its protein product is CASSSPNSPGELFF.

This clone was detected a few times. The chain carries TRBV19 and TRBJ2-5; 7 nucleotides agree with TRBD2. The germline CDR1 and CDR2 sequences are LNHDA and SQIVND (reference sequence). This CDR3 contains 13 residues. V lost 3 bases and J lost 9; bases outside the gene matches: 7. Here the CDR3 reads CASSITGGGAQYF. As DNA, the CDR3 is TGTGCCAGTAGTATCACAGGCGGGGGAGCCCAGTACTTC.

The chain uses TRBV19 and TRBJ2-7; the D gene is possibly TRBD2 (5 bases). Germline V CDR1 and CDR2: LNHDA, SQIVND (reference sequence). The CDR3 totals 11 residues. V lost 4 bases, J lost 5 bases, and 6 bases lay in between. The DNA for the CDR3 is TGTGCCAGTAGTACCGGGGACGAGCAGTACTTC. It codes for CASSTGDEQYF.

This clone was counted only a few times. The V and J genes are TRBV9 and TRBJ1-5, with D perhaps matching TRBD1 (5 bases). This CDR3 has 18 residues. Per germline, CDR1 SGDLS and CDR2 YYNGEE. V was clipped by 0 bases and J by 0 bases, with 16 bases between them. The CDR3 coding sequence is TGTGCCAGCAGCGTAGCTAGGGACGCGCGTTATAGCAATCAGCCCCAGCATTTT. Amino acids: CASSVARDARYSNQPQHF.

This clone occurred a few times. This rearrangement joins TRBV29-1 to TRBJ2-7, with D uncertain. The germline gives CDR1 SQVTM, CDR2 ANQGSEA. The CDR3 contains 13 residues. The V end was cut by 4 bases, the J end by 3 bases, with 13 bases between. CDR3 DNA sequence: TGCAGCGTTGGCGGCCGGATGCGCTACGAGCAGTACTTC. This gives the protein CSVGGRMRYEQYF.

This clone was counted between two and nine times. The chain combines TRBV18 with TRBJ1-1; D unclear. The CDR3 covers 14 residues. The germline CDR1 and CDR2 sequences are KGHSH and LQKENI. V lost 3 bases, J lost 6 bases, and 14 bases lay in between. The CDR3 sequence: CASSPAYGSAEAFF. The CDR3 DNA follows: TGTGCCAGCTCACCTGCCTACGGATCGGCTGAAGCTTTCTTT.

The chain uses TRBV4-3 and TRBJ2-7; either TRBD1 or TRBD2 may fit D (5 bases each). V was shortened by 0 bases and J by 6 bases, with 9 bases between the two germline ends. The CDR3 length is 13 residues. Germline lookup yields CDR1 LGHNA and CDR2 YSLEER. The CDR3 DNA sequence: TGCGCCAGCAGCCAAGATATGGGGACCGAGCAGTACTTC. Amino acid sequence: CASSQDMGTEQYF.

This clone was detected only a few times. The V call is TRBV5-6, the J call TRBJ2-5; D remains unclear. Trimming took 0 bases from V and 3 from J, leaving 9 bases between them. CDR3 size: 14 residues. Germline CDR1 reads SGHDT; CDR2 reads YYEEEE. The CDR3 reads CASSLGLRKETQYF. The CDR3 DNA follows: TGTGCCAGCAGCTTGGGTCTTCGGAAAGAGACCCAGTACTTC. The complete variable domain, with remaining parts taken from reference TRBV5-6 and TRBJ2-5, reads DAGVTQSPTHLIKTRGQQVTLRCSPKSGHDTVSWYQQALGQGPQFIFQYYEEEERQRGNFPDRFSGHQFPNYSSELNVNALLLGDSALYLCASSLGLRKETQYFGPGTRLLVL.

This clone was recorded a few times. The rearrangement links TRBV9 to TRBJ2-3; tentatively, D is TRBD1 or TRBD2 (7 bases each). The CDR3 runs to 15 residues. V lost 4 bases and J lost 5, with 17 bases in between. Per germline, CDR1 SGDLS and CDR2 YYNGEE. The CDR3 DNA reads as TGTGCCAGCAGCTCAGGGGGGGCCGAAGGAGATACGCAGTATTTT. Residues: CASSSGGAEGDTQYF.

The chain couples TRBV9 to TRBJ2-6, with 10 bases matching TRBD2. Germline CDR1 is SGDLS and CDR2 is YYNGEE. The CDR3 consists of 16 residues. J was trimmed by 5 bases and V by 2 bases; bases with no gene match: 4. CDR3 sequence reads: CASSVASGGRANVLTF. CDR3 DNA sequence: TGTGCCAGCAGCGTTGCTAGCGGGGGAAGGGCCAACGTCCTGACTTTC.

This chain links TRBV5-4 with TRBJ2-5; possibly TRBD1 for D (5 bases). This CDR3 spans 17 amino acids. The germline CDR1 and CDR2 sequences are SGHNT and YYREEE (reference sequence). V lost 4 bases to trimming and J lost 2 bases, with 21 bases between them. CDR3 protein: CASSDLSGISSQETQYF. Written as DNA, the CDR3 is TGTGCCAGCAGCGACCTCTCAGGGATATCGTCACAAGAGACCCAGTACTTC.

The rearrangement links TRBV7-2 to TRBJ1-5; D unresolved. This CDR3 has 16 residues. CDR1 and CDR2 from the germline V gene are SGHTA and FQGNSA. With 1 base removed from V and 4 bases from J, the gap between germline ends came to 14 bases. DNA for the CDR3: TGTGCCAGCAGCTTAGGTGCGGATCGCCCTAATCAGCCCCAGCATTTT. It yields the protein CASSLGADRPNQPQHF.

This clone has a handful of counts. The chain combines TRBV4-1 with TRBJ2-7; D ambiguous. V lost 1 base and J lost 3, with 4 bases in between. Germline V gene data show CDR1 as MGHRA and CDR2 as YSYEKL. The CDR3 totals 12 residues. The CDR3 spells CASSQVGYEQYF. CDR3 DNA sequence: TGCGCCAGCAGCCAAGTTGGCTACGAGCAGTACTTC.

This clone was counted only a few times. CDR3 region: CASSLGTGGPGGANVLTF. In DNA form, the CDR3 reads TGTGCCAGCAGTTTAGGGACAGGGGGCCCCGGAGGGGCCAACGTCCTGACTTTC. The chain recombines TRBV28 with TRBJ2-6, with TRBD1 matching 12 bases. CDR1 is MDHEN, CDR2 SYDVKM, per germline. J was trimmed by 4 bases and V by 2 bases; bases with no gene match: 6. The CDR3 contains 18 residues. The full variable domain, with the rest looked up from reference TRBV28 and TRBJ2-6, is DVKVTQSSRYLVKRTGEKVFLECVQDMDHENMFWYRQDPGLGLRLIYFSYDVKMKEKGDIPEGYSVSREKKERFSLILESASTNQTSMYLCASSLGTGGPGGANVLTFGAGSRLTVL.

There are a few counts of this clone. This chain uses TRBV11-1 with TRBJ2-7; no clear D gene. This CDR3 spans 14 amino acids. The V end was cut by 6 bases, the J end by 0 bases, with 12 bases between. The germline V gene encodes CDR1 SGHAT and CDR2 FQDESV (reference sequence). As DNA, the CDR3 is TGTGCCAGCAGAGACGCGCCGGACTCCTACGAGCAGTACTTC. It translates to CASRDAPDSYEQYF.

DNA for the CDR3: TGCAGCGCGGGACAGGGGAGCGGCTACACCTTC. It is translated as CSAGQGSGYTF. This chain links TRBV29-1 with TRBJ1-2; 10 nucleotides match TRBD1. The CDR3 extends over 11 amino acids. Germline CDR1 and CDR2: SQVTM and ANQGSEA. With 7 bases clipped from V and 8 bases from J, the junction kept 4 bases outside the gene matches.

In its sample, this clone was seen a few times. In nucleotides, the CDR3 is TGTGCCTGGAGTAAGGACAGATCCTACGAGCAGTACTTC. Translated: CAWSKDRSYEQYF. This chain uses TRBV30 with TRBJ2-7, with a weak D call TRBD1 (6 bases). CDR1 and CDR2 (germline): GTSNPN, SVGIG (reference sequence). Trimming pared 2 bases from V and 1 base from J, leaving 9 bases between. The CDR3 consists of 13 residues. Based on the CDR3 plus reference TRBV30 and TRBJ2-7, the full variable domain is SQTIHQWPATLVQPVGSPLSLECTVEGTSNPNLYWYRQAAGRGLQLLFYSVGIGQISSEVPQNLSASRPQDRQFILSSKKLLLSDSGFYLCAWSKDRSYEQYFGPGTRLTVT.

This clone has a handful of counts. The chain employs TRBV14 and TRBJ1-2, with 9 bases aligning to TRBD1. Unmatched junction bases numbered 9, after V lost 4 bases and J lost 3 bases. In germline, CDR1 is SGHDN, CDR2 FVKESK. This CDR3 contains 16 residues. The CDR3 region is CASSLRTGAQDYGYTF. In DNA, the CDR3 is TGTGCCAGCAGCCTCCGGACAGGGGCCCAGGACTATGGCTACACCTTC.

This clone appeared a few times. V is TRBV28 and J is TRBJ2-7, with 8 bases fitting TRBD1. V lost 6 bases and J lost 0; bases outside the gene matches: 7. Per germline, CDR1 MDHEN and CDR2 SYDVKM. The CDR3 is 15 amino acids. CDR3 nucleotides: TGTGCCAGCAGGGCCCGGGACAGGCCCTCCTACGAGCAGTACTTC. The encoded protein is CASRARDRPSYEQYF.

This clone was recorded a few times. The CDR3 sequence: CASCNLDRAQETQYF. In nucleotides, the CDR3 is TGTGCCAGCTGTAACCTGGACAGAGCGCAAGAGACCCAGTACTTC. The rearrangement links TRBV27 to TRBJ2-5, with D perhaps TRBD1 (6 bases). Deletions cut 8 bases from V and 2 bases from J, with 18 bases between. The CDR3 is 15 amino acids. Per the germline V gene, CDR1 is MNHEY and CDR2 is SMNVEV (reference sequence).